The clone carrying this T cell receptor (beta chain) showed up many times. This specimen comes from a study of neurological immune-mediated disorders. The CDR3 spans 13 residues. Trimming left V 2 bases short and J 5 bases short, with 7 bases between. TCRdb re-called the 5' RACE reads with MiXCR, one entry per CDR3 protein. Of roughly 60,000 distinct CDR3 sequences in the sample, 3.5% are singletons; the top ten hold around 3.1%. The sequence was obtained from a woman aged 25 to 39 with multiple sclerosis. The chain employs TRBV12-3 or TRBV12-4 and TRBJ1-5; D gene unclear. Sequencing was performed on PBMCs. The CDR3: CASSLSWDQPQHF. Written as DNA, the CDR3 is TGTGCCAGCAGTTTATCTTGGGATCAGCCCCAGCATTTT.